The clone carrying this T cell receptor beta chain was recorded many times. Its antigen is unknown. One junction end does not reproduce the germline sequence, and a read error may be involved. Looked up from germline, CDR1 is SGHRS and CDR2 is YFSETQ. CDR3 length: 15 residues. For the second PCR, which ran for about 7 to 11 cycles, a sample-barcoded 5' primer and a J-beta primer mix were used. TCRdb fed the 5' RACE reads into MiXCR, producing one record per CDR3 protein. The data show roughly 800,000 distinct CDR3 sequences, 20% to 30% seen once. The sample belongs to a study of blood T cells in healthy people across ages. Whole-study findings and limits: Per million T cells, the diversity of TCR beta decreased roughly linearly as age advanced. Considered underestimates were the diversity estimates obtained from one million T cells.

These data were also reused for a study on T cells of mothers and their children.

The chain couples TRBV5-1 to TRBJ2-1; TRBD1 matches at 8 bases. The source of this sequence is a boy aged 5-17 years in good health. The sequenced sample consisted of blood. The DNA of the CDR3 is TGTGCCAGCAGCCCCGGACAGGGCTCCTACAATGAGCAGTTCTTC. Amino acid sequence: CASSPGQGSYNEQFF.